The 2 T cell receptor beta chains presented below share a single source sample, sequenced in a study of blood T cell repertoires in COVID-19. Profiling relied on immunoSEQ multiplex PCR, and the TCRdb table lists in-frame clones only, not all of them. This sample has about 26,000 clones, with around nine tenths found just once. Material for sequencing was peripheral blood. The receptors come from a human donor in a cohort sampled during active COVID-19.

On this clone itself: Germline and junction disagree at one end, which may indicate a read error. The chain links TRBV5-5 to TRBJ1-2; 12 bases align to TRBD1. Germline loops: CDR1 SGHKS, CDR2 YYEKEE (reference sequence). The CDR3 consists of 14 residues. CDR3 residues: CASSLGQGAYGYTF. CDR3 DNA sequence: TGTGCCAGCAGTTTGGGACAGGGGGCGTATGGCTACACCTTC.

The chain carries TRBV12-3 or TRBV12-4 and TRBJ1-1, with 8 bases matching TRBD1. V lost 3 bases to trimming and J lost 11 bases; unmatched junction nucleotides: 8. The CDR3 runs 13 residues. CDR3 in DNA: TGTGCCAGCAGTTTTCCCGGCAGGGGGCTGGCTTTCTTT. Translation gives CASSFPGRGLAFF.